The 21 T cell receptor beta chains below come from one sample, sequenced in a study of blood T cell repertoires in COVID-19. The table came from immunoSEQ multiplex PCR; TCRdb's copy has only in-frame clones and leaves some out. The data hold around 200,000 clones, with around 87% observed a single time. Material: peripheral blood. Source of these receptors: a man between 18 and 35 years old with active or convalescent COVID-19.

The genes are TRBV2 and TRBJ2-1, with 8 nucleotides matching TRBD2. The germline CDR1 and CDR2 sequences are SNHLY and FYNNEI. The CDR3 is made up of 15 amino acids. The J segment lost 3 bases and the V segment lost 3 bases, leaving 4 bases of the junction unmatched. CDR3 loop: CASSEDSGSYNEQFF. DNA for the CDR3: TGTGCCAGCAGTGAGGACAGCGGGAGCTACAATGAGCAGTTCTTC. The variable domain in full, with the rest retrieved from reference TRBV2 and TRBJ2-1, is EPEVTQTPSHQVTQMGQEVILRCVPISNHLYFYWYRQILGQKVEFLVSFYNNEISEKSEIFDDQFSVERPDGSNFTLKIRSTKLEDSAMYFCASSEDSGSYNEQFFGPGTRLTVL.

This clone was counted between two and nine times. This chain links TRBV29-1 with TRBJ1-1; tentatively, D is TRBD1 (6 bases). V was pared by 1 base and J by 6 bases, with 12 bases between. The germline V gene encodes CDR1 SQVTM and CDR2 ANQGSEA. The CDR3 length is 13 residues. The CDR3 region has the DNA TGCAGCGTTGAAGGAGGGGGAGAGCCTGAAGCTTTCTTT. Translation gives CSVEGGGEPEAFF. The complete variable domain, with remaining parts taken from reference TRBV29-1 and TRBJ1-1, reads SAVISQKPSRDICQRGTSLTIQCQVDSQVTMMFWYRQQPGQSLTLIATANQGSEATYESGFVIDKFPISRPNLTFSTLTVSNMSPEDSSIYLCSVEGGGEPEAFFGQGTRLTVV.

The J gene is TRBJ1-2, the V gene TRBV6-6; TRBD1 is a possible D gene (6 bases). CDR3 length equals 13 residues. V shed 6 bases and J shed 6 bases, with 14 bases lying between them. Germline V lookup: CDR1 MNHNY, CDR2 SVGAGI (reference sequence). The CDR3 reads CASRSRGGDGYTF. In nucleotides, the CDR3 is TGTGCCAGCAGATCACGGGGGGGCGATGGCTACACCTTC.

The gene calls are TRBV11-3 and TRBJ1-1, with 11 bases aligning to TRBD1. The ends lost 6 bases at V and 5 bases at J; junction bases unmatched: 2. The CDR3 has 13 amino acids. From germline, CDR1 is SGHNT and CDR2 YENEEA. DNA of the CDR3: TGTGCCAGCAGGGGACAGGGGGGGACTGAAGCTTTCTTT. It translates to CASRGQGGTEAFF.

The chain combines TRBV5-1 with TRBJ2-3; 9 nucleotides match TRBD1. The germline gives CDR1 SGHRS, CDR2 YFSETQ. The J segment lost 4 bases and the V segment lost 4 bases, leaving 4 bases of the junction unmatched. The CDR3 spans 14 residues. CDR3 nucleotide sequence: TGCGCCAGCAGCCCAACAGGGGGCGCAGATACGCAGTATTTT. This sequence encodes CASSPTGGADTQYF.

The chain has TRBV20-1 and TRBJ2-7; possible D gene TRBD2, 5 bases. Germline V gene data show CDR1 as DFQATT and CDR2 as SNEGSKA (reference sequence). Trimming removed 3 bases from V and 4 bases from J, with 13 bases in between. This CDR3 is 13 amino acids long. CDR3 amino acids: CSASRATTYEQYF. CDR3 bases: TGCAGTGCTAGTCGTGCGACTACTTACGAGCAGTACTTC.

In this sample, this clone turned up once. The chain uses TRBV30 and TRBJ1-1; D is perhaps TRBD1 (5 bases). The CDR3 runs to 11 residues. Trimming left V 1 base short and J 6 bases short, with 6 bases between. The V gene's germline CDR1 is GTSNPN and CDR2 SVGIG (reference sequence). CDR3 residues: CAWSGGSEAFF. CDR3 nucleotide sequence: TGTGCCTGGAGTGGGGGCTCTGAAGCTTTCTTT. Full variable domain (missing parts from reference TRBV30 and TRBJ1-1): SQTIHQWPATLVQPVGSPLSLECTVEGTSNPNLYWYRQAAGRGLQLLFYSVGIGQISSEVPQNLSASRPQDRQFILSSKKLLLSDSGFYLCAWSGGSEAFFGQGTRLTVV.

Here the CDR3 DNA reads TGTGCCAGCAGCGTCGTCGGAGAGACCCAGTACTTC. Amino acids: CASSVVGETQYF. V is TRBV9 and J is TRBJ2-5; D remains ambiguous. The CDR3 contains 12 residues. The V gene's germline CDR1 is SGDLS and CDR2 YYNGEE. Trimming left V 2 bases short and J 4 bases short, with 6 bases between. Together with reference TRBV9 and TRBJ2-5, the CDR3 gives the full variable domain: DSGVTQTPKHLITATGQRVTLRCSPRSGDLSVYWYQQSLDQGLQFLIQYYNGEERAKGNILERFSAQQFPDLHSELNLSSLELGDSALYFCASSVVGETQYFGPGTRLLVL.

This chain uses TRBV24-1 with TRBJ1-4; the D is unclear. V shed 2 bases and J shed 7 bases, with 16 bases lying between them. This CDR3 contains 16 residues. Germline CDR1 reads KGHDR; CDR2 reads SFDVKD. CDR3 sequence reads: CATSDSRGESFEKLFF. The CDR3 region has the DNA TGTGCCACCAGTGATTCCCGGGGAGAGTCTTTTGAAAAACTGTTTTTT.

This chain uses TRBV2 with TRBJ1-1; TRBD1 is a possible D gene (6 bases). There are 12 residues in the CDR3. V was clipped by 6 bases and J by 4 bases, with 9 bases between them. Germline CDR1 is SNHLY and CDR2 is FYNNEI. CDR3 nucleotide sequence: TGTGCCAGCAGGGGGGCAGGCACTGAAGCTTTCTTT. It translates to CASRGAGTEAFF.

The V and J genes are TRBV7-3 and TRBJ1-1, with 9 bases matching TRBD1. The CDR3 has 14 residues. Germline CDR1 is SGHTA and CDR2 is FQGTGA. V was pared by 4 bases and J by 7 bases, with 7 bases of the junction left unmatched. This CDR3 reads CASSSNPGQGEAFF. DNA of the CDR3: TGTGCCAGCAGCTCTAATCCGGGACAGGGTGAAGCTTTCTTT.

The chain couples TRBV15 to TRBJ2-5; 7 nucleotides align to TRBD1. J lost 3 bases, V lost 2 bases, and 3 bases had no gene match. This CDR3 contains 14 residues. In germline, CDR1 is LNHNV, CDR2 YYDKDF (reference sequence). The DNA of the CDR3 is TGTGCCACCAGCAGACCCACAGGGGAAGAGACCCAGTACTTC. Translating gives CATSRPTGEETQYF.

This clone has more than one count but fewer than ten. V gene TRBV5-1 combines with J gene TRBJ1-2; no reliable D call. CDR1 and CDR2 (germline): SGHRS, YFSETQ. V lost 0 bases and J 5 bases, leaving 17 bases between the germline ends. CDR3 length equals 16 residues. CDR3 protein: CASSLARRTQGYGYTF. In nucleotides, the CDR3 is TGCGCCAGCAGCTTGGCGCGCAGGACTCAAGGGTATGGCTACACCTTC.

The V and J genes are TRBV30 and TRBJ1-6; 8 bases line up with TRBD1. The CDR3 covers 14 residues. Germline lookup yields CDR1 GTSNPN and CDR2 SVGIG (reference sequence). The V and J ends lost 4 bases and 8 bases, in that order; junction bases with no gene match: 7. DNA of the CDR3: TGTGCCTGGACCCGGGACAGGAGGGATTCACCCCTCCACTTT. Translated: CAWTRDRRDSPLHF.

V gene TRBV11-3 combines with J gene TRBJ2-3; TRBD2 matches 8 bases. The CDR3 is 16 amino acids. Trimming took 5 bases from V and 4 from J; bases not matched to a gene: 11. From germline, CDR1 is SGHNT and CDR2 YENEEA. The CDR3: CASSRRGGGGPDTQYF. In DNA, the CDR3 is TGTGCCAGCAGCCGTCGGGGGGGCGGCGGACCAGATACGCAGTATTTT.

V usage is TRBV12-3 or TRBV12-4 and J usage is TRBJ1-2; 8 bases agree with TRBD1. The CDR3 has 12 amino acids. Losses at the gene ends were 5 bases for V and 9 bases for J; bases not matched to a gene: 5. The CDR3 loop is CASSRRQGSYTF. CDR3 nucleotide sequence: TGTGCCAGCAGTCGCCGACAGGGGAGCTACACCTTC.

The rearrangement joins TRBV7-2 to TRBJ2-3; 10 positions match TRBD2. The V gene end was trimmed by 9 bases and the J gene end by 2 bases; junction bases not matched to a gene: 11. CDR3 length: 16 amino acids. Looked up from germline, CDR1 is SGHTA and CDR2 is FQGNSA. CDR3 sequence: CASRLAGGGFTDTQYF. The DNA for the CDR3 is TGTGCCAGTCGATTAGCGGGAGGCGGGTTCACAGATACGCAGTATTTT.

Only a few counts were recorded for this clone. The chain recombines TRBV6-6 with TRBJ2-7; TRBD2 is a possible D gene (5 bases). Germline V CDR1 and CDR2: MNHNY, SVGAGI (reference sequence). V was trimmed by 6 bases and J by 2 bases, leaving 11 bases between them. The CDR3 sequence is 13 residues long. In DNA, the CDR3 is TGTGCCAGCAGGGAGGAGCAAACCTACGAGCAGTACGTC. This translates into CASREEQTYEQYV.

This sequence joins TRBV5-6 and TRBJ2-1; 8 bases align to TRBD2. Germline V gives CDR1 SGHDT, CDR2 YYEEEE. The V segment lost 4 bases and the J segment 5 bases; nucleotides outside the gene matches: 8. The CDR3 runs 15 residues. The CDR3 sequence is CASSPLAGPHNEQFF. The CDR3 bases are TGTGCCAGCAGCCCATTAGCGGGGCCCCACAATGAGCAGTTCTTC.

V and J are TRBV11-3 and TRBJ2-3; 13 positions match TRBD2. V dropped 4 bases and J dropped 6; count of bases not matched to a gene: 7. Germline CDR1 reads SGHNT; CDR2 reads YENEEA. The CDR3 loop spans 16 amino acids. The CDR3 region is CASSWRTSGSVDTQYF. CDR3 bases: TGTGCCAGCAGCTGGCGGACTAGCGGGAGTGTTGATACGCAGTATTTT. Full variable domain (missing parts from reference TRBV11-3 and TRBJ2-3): EAGVVQSPRYKIIEKKQPVAFWCNPISGHNTLYWYLQNLGQGPELLIRYENEEAVDDSQLPKDRFSAERLKGVDSTLKIQPAELGDSAVYLCASSWRTSGSVDTQYFGPGTRLTVL.

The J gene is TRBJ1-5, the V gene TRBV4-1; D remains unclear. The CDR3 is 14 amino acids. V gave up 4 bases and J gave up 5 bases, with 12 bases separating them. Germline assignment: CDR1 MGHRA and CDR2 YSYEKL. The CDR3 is CASSLEEVYQPQHF. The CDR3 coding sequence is TGCGCCAGCAGCCTGGAAGAGGTATATCAGCCCCAGCATTTT.